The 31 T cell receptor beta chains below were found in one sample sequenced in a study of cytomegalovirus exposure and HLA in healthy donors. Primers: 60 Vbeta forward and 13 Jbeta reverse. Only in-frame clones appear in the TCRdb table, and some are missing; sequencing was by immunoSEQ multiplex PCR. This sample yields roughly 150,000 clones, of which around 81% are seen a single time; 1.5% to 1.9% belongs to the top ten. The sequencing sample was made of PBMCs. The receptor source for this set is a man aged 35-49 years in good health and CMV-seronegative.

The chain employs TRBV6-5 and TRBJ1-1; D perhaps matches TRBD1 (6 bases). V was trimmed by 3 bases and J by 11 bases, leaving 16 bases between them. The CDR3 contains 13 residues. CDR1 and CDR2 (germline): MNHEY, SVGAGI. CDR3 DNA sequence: TGTGCCAGCAGTTATGGGGGGGTGGGGGCTGCTTTCTTT. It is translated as CASSYGGVGAAFF.

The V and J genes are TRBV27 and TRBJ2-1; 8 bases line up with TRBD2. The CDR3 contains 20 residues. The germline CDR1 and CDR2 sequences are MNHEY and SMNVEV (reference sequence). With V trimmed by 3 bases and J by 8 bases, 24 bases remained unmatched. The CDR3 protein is CASSFGRLPLKREPRHEQFF. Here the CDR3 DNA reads TGTGCCAGCAGTTTTGGAAGGCTCCCTTTAAAGCGGGAGCCCCGACATGAGCAGTTCTTC.

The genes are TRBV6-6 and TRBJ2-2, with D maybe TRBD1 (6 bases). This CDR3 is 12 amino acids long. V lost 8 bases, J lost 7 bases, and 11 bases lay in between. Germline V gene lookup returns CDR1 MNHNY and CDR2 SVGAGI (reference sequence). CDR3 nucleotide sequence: TGTGCCAGCTGGGGGCACGGCGGGGAGCTGTTTTTT. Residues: CASWGHGGELFF.

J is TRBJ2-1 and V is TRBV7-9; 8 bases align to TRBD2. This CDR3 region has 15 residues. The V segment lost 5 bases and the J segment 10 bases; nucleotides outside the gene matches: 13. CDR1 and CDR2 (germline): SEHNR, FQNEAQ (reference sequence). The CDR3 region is CASSQVAGRAWEQFF. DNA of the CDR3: TGTGCCAGCAGCCAGGTAGCGGGACGGGCGTGGGAGCAGTTCTTC.

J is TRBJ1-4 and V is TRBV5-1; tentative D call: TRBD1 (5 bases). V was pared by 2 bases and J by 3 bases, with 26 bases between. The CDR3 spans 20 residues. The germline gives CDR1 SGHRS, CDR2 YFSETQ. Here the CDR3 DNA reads TGCGCCAGCAGCTTTCTATCATCCTGGCAGCGCAGGGTAGCTAATGAAAAACTGTTTTTT. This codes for CASSFLSSWQRRVANEKLFF.

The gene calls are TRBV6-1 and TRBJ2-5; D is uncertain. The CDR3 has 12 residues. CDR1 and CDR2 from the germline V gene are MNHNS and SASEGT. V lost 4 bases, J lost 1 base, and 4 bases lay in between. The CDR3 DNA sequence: TGTGCCAGCAGTGCTTCCCAAGAGACCCAGTACTTC. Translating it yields CASSASQETQYF.

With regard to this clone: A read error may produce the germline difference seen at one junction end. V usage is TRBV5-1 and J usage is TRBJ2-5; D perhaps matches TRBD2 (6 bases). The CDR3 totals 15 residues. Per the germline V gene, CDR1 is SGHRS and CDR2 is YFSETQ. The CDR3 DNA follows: TGCACCAGCAGCTTGGGGACTCCGGAGGGGGAGACCCAGTACTTC. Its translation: CTSSLGTPEGETQYF.

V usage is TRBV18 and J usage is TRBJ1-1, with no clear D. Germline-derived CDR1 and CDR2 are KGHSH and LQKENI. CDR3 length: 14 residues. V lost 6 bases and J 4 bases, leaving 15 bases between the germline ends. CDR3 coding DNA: TGTGCCAGCTCGGGGTCGAGGGAGGTCACTGAAGCTTTCTTT. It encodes CASSGSREVTEAFF.

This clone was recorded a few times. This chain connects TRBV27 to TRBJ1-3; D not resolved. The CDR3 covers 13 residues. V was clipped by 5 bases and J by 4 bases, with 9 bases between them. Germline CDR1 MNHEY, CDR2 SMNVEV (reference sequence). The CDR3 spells CASSPSGGNTIYF. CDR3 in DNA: TGTGCCAGCAGTCCGTCGGGGGGAAACACCATATATTTT.

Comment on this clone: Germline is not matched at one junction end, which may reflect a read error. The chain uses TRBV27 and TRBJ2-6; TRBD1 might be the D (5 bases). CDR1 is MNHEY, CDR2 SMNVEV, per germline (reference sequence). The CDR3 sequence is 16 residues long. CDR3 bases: TGTGCCAGCAGCCGGACGGCCCCGCAAGGGGCCAACGGCCTGACTTTC. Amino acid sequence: CASSRTAPQGANGLTF.

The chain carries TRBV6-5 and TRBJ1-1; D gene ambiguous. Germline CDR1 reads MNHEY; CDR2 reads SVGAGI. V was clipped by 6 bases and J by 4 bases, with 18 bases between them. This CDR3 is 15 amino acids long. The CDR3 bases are TGTGCCAGCAGGGATCTCAGTTTGGGCAGCACTGAAGCTTTCTTT. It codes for CASRDLSLGSTEAFF.

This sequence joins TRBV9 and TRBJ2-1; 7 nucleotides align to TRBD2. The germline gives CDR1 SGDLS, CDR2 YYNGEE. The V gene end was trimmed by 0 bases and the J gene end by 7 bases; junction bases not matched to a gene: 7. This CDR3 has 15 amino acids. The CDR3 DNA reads TGTGCCAGCAGCGTAGAAGGGACTACTGGGAATGAGCAGTTCTTC. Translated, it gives CASSVEGTTGNEQFF.

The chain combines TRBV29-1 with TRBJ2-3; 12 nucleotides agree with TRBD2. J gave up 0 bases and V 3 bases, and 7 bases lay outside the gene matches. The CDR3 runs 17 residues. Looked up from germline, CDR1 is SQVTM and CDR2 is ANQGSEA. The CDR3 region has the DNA TGCAGCGTTGAGACCTCCGGGACTAGCGGGAGCACAGATACGCAGTATTTT. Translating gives CSVETSGTSGSTDTQYF.

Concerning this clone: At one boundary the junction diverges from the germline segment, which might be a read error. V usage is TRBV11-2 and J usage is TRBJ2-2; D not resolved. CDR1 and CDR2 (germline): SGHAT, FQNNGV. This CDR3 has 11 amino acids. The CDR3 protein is CASNLIQELFF. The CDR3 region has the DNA TGTGCCAGCAACTTAATTCAGGAGCTGTTTTTT.

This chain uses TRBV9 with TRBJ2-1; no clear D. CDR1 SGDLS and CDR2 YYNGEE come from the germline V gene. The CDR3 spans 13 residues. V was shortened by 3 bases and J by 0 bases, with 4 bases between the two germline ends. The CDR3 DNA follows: TGTGCCAGCAGCGGTAGCTCCTACAATGAGCAGTTCTTC. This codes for CASSGSSYNEQFF.

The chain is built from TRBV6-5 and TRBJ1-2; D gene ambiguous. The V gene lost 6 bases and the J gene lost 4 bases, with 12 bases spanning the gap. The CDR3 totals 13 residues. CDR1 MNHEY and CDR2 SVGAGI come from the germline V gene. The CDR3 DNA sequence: TGTGCCAGCAGAACCCAGAGAGGCTATGGCTACACCTTC. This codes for CASRTQRGYGYTF.

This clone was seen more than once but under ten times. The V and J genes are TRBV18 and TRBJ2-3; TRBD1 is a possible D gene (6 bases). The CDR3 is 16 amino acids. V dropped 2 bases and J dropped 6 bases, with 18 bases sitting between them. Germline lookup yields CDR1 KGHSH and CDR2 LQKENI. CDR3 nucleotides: TGTGCCAGCTCACCATATGCGGAAACTCAGGGGGATACGCAGTATTTT. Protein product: CASSPYAETQGDTQYF.

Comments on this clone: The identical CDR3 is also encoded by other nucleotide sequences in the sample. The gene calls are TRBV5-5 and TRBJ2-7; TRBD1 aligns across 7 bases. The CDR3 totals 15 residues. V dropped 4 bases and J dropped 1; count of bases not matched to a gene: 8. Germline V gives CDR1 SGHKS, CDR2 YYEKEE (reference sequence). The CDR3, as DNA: TGTGCCAGCAGCCTGTCCGGGACAGCGTCCTACGAGCAGTACGTC. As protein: CASSLSGTASYEQYV.

CDR3 region: CASRFTGTGGLGYTF. The CDR3 DNA reads as TGTGCCAGCAGGTTTACCGGGACAGGGGGCTTAGGCTACACCTTC. This rearrangement joins TRBV28 to TRBJ1-2; 12 bases align to TRBD1. The CDR3 runs to 15 residues. V was clipped by 6 bases and J by 8 bases; unmatched bases: 10. Germline CDR1 is MDHEN and CDR2 is SYDVKM.

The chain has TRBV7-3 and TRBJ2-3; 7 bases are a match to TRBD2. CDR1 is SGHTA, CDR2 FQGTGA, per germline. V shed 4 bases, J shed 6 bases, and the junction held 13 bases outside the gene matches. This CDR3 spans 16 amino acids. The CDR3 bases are TGTGCCAGCAGCTCCGAACCGGGGCGGGAGAAGGATACGCAGTATTTT. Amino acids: CASSSEPGREKDTQYF.

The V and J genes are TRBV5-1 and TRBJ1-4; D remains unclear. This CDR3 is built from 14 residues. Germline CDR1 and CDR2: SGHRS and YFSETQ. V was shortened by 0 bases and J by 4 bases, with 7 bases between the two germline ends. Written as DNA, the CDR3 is TGCGCCAGCAGCTTGGGAGGCGGTAATGAAAAACTGTTTTTT. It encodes CASSLGGGNEKLFF.

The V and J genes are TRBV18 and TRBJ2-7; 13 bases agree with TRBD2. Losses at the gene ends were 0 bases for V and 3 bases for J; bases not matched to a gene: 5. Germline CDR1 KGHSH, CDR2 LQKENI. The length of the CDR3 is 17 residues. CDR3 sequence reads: CASSPPGTSGTVYEQYF. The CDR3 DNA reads TGTGCCAGCTCACCACCTGGGACTAGCGGGACAGTCTACGAGCAGTACTTC. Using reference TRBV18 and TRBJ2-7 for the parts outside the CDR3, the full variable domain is NAGVMQNPRHLVRRRGQEARLRCSPMKGHSHVYWYRQLPEEGLKFMVYLQKENIIDESGMPKERFSAEFPKEGPSILRIQQVVRGDSAAYFCASSPPGTSGTVYEQYFGPGTRLTVT.

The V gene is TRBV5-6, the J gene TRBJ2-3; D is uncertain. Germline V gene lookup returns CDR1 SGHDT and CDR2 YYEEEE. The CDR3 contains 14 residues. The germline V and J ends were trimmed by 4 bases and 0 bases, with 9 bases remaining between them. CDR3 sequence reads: CASSRSFSTDTQYF. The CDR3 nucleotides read TGTGCCAGCAGCCGGTCCTTTAGCACAGATACGCAGTATTTT.

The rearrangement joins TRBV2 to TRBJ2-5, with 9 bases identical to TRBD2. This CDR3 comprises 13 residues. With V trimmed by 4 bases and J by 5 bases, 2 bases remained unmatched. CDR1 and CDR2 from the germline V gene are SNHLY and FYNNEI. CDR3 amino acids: CASSASGRETQYF. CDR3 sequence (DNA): TGTGCCAGCAGTGCGAGCGGGAGGGAGACCCAGTACTTC.

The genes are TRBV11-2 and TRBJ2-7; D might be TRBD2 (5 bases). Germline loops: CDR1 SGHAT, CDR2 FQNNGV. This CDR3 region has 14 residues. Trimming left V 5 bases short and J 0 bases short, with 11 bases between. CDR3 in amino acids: CASSKERSSYEQYV. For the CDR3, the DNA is TGTGCCAGCAGCAAAGAGCGGTCCTCCTACGAGCAGTACGTC.

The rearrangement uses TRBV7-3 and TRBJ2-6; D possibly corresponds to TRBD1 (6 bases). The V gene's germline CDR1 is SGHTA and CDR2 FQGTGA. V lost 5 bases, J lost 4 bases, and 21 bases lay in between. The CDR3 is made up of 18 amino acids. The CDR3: CASSPTGQSAMGANVLTF. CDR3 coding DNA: TGTGCCAGCAGCCCCACCGGACAGTCCGCTATGGGGGCCAACGTCCTGACTTTC.

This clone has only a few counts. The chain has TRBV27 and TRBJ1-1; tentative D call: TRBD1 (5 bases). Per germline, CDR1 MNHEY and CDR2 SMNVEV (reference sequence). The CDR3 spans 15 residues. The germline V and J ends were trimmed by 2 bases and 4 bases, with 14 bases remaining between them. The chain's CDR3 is CASSLGQGFRTEAFF. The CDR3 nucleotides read TGTGCCAGCAGTTTAGGGCAGGGCTTTCGCACTGAAGCTTTCTTT.

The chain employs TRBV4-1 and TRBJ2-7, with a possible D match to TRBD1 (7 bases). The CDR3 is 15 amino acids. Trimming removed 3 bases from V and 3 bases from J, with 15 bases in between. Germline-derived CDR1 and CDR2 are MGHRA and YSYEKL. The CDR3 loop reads CASSQVGRGDYEQYF. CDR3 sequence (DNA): TGCGCCAGCAGCCAGGTAGGCAGGGGGGACTACGAGCAGTACTTC.

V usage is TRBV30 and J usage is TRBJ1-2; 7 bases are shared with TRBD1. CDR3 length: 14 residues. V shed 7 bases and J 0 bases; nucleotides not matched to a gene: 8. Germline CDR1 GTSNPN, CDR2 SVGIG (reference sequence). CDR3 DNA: TGTGCCTCCCGGCGGGACAGACCTAACTATGGCTACACCTTC. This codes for CASRRDRPNYGYTF.

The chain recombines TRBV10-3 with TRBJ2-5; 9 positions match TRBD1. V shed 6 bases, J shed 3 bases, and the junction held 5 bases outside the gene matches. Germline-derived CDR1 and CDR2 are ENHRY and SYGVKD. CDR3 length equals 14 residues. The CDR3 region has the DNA TGTGCCATCAGAACGGACAGGGGAGAAGAGACCCAGTACTTC. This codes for CAIRTDRGEETQYF.

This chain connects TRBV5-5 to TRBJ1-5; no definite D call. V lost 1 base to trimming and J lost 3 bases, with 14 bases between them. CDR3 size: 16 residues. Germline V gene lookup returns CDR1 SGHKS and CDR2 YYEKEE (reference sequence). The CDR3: CASSLWVNSNNQPQHF. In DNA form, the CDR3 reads TGTGCCAGCAGCTTGTGGGTCAACAGCAACAATCAGCCCCAGCATTTT.